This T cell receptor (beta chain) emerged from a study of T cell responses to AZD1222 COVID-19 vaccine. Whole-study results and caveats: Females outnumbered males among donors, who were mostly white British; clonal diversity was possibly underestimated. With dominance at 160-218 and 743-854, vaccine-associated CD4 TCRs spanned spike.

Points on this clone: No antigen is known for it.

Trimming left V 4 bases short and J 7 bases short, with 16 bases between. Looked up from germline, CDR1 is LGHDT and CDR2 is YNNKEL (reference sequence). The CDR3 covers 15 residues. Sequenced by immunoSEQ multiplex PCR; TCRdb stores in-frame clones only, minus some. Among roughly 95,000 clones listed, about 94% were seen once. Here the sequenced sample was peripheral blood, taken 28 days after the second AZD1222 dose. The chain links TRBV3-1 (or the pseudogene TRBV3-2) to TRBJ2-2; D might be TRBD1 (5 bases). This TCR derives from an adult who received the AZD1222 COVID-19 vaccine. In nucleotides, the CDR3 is TGTGCCAGCAGCCGCCAGGGTTTTGTGGACGGGGAGCTGTTTTTT. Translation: CASSRQGFVDGELFF.